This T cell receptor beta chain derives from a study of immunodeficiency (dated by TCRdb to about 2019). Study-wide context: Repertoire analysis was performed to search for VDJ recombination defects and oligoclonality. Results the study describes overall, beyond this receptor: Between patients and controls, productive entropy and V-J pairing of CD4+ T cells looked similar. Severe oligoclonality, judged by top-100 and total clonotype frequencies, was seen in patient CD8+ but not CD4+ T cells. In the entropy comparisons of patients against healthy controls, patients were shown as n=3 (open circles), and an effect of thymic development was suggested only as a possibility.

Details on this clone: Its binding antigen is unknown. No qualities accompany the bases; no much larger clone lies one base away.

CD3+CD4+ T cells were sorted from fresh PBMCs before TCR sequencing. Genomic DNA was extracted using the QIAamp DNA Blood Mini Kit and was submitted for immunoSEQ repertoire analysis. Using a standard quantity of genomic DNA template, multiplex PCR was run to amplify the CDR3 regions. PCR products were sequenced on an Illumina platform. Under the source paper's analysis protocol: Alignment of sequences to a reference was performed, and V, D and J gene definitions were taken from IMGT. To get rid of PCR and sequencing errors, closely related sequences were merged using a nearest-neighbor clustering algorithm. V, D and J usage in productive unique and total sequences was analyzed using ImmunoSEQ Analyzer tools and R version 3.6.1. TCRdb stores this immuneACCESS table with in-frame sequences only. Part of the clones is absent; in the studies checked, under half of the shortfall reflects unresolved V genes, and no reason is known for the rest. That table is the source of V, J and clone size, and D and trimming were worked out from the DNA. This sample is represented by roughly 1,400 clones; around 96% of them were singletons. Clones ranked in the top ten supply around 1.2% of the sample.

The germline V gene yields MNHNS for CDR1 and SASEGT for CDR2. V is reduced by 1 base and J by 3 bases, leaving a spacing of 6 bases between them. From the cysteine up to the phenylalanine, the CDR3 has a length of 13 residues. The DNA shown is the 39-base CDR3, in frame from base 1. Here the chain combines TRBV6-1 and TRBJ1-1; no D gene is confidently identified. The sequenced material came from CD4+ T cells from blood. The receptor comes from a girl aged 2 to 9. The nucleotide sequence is TGTGCCAGCAGTGAAGGTTACTACACTGAAGCTTTCTTT. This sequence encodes CASSEGYYTEAFF.